The 17 T cell receptor beta chains below all came from one sample that was sequenced in a study of control samples from healthy donors and cancer patients. Measured with immunoSEQ multiplex PCR; TCRdb has only the in-frame clones, and not every one. This table has more than 85,000 clones, 65% to 85% appearing once. Sequencing was carried out using PBMCs. The receptors stem from a man in his sixties or seventies with lung cancer.

This clone was picked up a small number of times. J is TRBJ1-3 and V is TRBV10-2; D not certain. CDR1 and CDR2 (germline): WSHSY, SAAADI. Trimming left V 3 bases short and J 0 bases short, with 6 bases between. CDR3 length equals 14 residues. CDR3 in amino acids: CASSERSSGNTIYF. The CDR3 nucleotides are TGCGCCAGCAGTGAAAGGAGCTCTGGAAACACCATATATTTT.

The chain couples TRBV7-3 to TRBJ2-7, with a possible D match to TRBD2 (5 bases). This CDR3 is built from 13 residues. Germline-derived CDR1 and CDR2 are SGHTA and FQGTGA. Trimming removed 3 bases from V and 7 bases from J, with 13 bases in between. The CDR3 here is CASSLNPTGEQYF. DNA for the CDR3: TGTGCCAGCAGCTTGAACCCCACGGGAGAGCAGTACTTC.

This chain's CDR3 is CASSPSLADTDTQYF. In DNA form, the CDR3 reads TGTGCCAGCTCACCCAGTTTAGCGGATACAGATACGCAGTATTTT. The chain uses TRBV18 and TRBJ2-3, with D possibly matching TRBD2 (6 bases). CDR1 KGHSH and CDR2 LQKENI come from the germline V gene. The CDR3 totals 15 residues. Trimming took 3 bases from V and 3 from J, leaving 13 bases between them.

This chain joins TRBV21-1 and TRBJ2-1; TRBD2 reflects the table's D call only, with no check against the DNA. TRBV21-1 is a listed pseudogene. The CDR3 has 16 residues. The CDR3 loop is CASSKGLAGGLNEQFF. The DNA of the CDR3 is TGTGCCAGCAGCAAAGGTCTAGCGGGGGGCCTCAATGAGCAGTTCTTC.

The rearrangement uses TRBV5-1 and TRBJ2-3, with D hard to call. The CDR3 is 13 amino acids. Deletions cut 3 bases from V and 0 bases from J, with 5 bases between. CDR1 is SGHRS, CDR2 YFSETQ, per germline. The CDR3 bases are TGCGCCAGCAGCTCCACCAGCACAGATACGCAGTATTTT. Translating it yields CASSSTSTDTQYF. Together with reference TRBV5-1 and TRBJ2-3, the CDR3 gives the full variable domain: KAGVTQTPRYLIKTRGQQVTLSCSPISGHRSVSWYQQTPGQGLQFLFEYFSETQRNKGNFPGRFSGRQFSNSRSEMNVSTLELGDSALYLCASSSTSTDTQYFGPGTRLTVL.

The chain has TRBV25-1 and TRBJ1-6; no definite D call. This CDR3 is 16 amino acids long. The V end was cut by 2 bases, the J end by 7 bases, with 15 bases between. In germline, CDR1 is MGHDK, CDR2 SYGVNS. The CDR3 region is CASSEVASRSNSPLHF. CDR3 coding DNA: TGTGCCAGCAGTGAAGTAGCGTCACGGTCGAATTCACCCCTCCACTTT.

This clone was detected only a few times. CDR3 sequence: CASRYTGADTQYF. CDR3 nucleotide sequence: TGTGCCAGCAGATACACAGGGGCAGATACGCAGTATTTT. The V and J genes are TRBV7-9 and TRBJ2-3; 7 bases fit TRBD1. This CDR3 region has 13 residues. The V gene end was trimmed by 6 bases and the J gene end by 4 bases; junction bases not matched to a gene: 4. Germline CDR1 and CDR2: SEHNR and FQNEAQ (reference sequence).

The rearrangement joins TRBV18 to TRBJ2-1; 9 nucleotides match TRBD1. This CDR3 has 15 amino acids. Germline CDR1 KGHSH, CDR2 LQKENI. Unmatched junction bases numbered 7, after V lost 2 bases and J lost 8 bases. CDR3: CASSPSTGGIDEQFF. As DNA, the CDR3 is TGTGCCAGCTCACCATCGACAGGGGGTATCGATGAGCAGTTCTTC.

This chain connects TRBV7-3 to TRBJ2-1, with TRBD2 matching 11 bases. The V segment lost 5 bases and the J segment 6 bases; nucleotides outside the gene matches: 9. The CDR3 loop spans 16 amino acids. Germline CDR1 SGHTA, CDR2 FQGTGA. CDR3 sequence (DNA): TGTGCCAGCAGCCCCCGACTAGCGGGGCCACGCAATGAGCAGTTCTTC. Amino acids: CASSPRLAGPRNEQFF.

This clone was counted once. This chain uses TRBV4-1 with TRBJ2-1; 8 nucleotides align to TRBD1. The CDR3 runs 16 residues. Germline V gene lookup returns CDR1 MGHRA and CDR2 YSYEKL. V was pared by 3 bases and J by 2 bases, with 6 bases of the junction left unmatched. In nucleotides, the CDR3 is TGCGCCAGCAGCCACCTCAGGGGGCTAACCTACAATGAGCAGTTCTTC. Amino acids: CASSHLRGLTYNEQFF.

This clone came up a few times. The chain has TRBV6-4 and TRBJ1-2; the D is unclear. Germline lookup yields CDR1 MRHNA and CDR2 SNTAGT. The V and J ends lost 5 bases and 4 bases respectively, with 14 bases between them. This CDR3 contains 14 residues. CDR3 amino acids: CASSPGVLGYGYTF. The CDR3 bases are TGTGCCAGCAGTCCCGGCGTCCTCGGCTATGGCTACACCTTC.

The chain combines TRBV18 with TRBJ1-4, with D maybe TRBD1 (5 bases). V lost 4 bases and J 5 bases, leaving 11 bases between the germline ends. The CDR3 runs 14 residues. The germline V gene has CDR1 KGHSH and CDR2 LQKENI. For the CDR3, the DNA is TGTGCCAGCTCACGGGACGCCTCGAATGAAAAACTGTTTTTT. Amino acid sequence: CASSRDASNEKLFF.

This clone was recorded a few times. The J gene is TRBJ1-2, the V gene TRBV7-9; D may be TRBD1 (5 bases). CDR1 and CDR2 from the germline V gene are SEHNR and FQNEAQ (reference sequence). V lost 5 bases and J 3 bases, leaving 16 bases between the germline ends. This CDR3 region has 15 residues. CDR3 DNA sequence: TGTGCCAGCAGCCCCCGGGGAGGGGTGTACTATGGCTACACCTTC. Amino acid sequence: CASSPRGGVYYGYTF.

As concerns this clone: One base away lies a much larger clone, so this may be a sequencing read error. CDR3 amino acids: CATSRDRYTEAFF. In DNA form, the CDR3 reads TGTGCCACCAGCAGAGATCGGTACACTGAAGCTTTCTTT. This sequence joins TRBV15 and TRBJ1-1, with no clear D. The CDR3 extends over 13 amino acids. Germline V lookup: CDR1 LNHNV, CDR2 YYDKDF (reference sequence). V lost 0 bases and J 3 bases, leaving 5 bases between the germline ends. The full variable domain, rest sourced from reference TRBV15 and TRBJ1-1, is DAMVIQNPRYQVTQFGKPVTLSCSQTLNHNVMYWYQQKSSQAPKLLFHYYDKDFNNEADTPDNFQSRRPNTSFCFLDIRSPGLGDTAMYLCATSRDRYTEAFFGQGTRLTVV.

This clone occurred once. In DNA form, the CDR3 reads TGTGCCAGCCTAGCGGGGGGGCCAGGGGAGACCCAGTACTTC. Translating gives CASLAGGPGETQYF. This chain joins TRBV6-5 and TRBJ2-5; 12 bases match TRBD2. Trimming removed 8 bases from V and 5 bases from J; junction bases left unmatched: 6. CDR1 and CDR2 (germline): MNHEY, SVGAGI. CDR3 length: 14 residues.

The chain has TRBV14 and TRBJ1-4; 8 nucleotides match TRBD1. Germline V gene sequence: CDR1 SGHDN, CDR2 FVKESK. With 2 bases clipped from V and 7 bases from J, the junction kept 9 bases outside the gene matches. The CDR3 loop spans 16 amino acids. CDR3 DNA: TGTGCCAGCAGCCAATTCAGGGGAACAGGGGGTGAAAAACTGTTTTTT. Translating gives CASSQFRGTGGEKLFF.

The gene calls are TRBV27 and TRBJ2-2; weak D call: TRBD2 (6 bases). Trimming took off 6 bases at V and 6 bases at J, with 11 bases between the two ends. CDR1 and CDR2 from the germline V gene are MNHEY and SMNVEV (reference sequence). This CDR3 is built from 13 residues. The chain's CDR3 is CASRAGGSGELFF. Written as DNA, the CDR3 is TGTGCCAGCAGGGCTGGGGGGTCCGGGGAGCTGTTTTTT.